This T cell receptor beta chain was sequenced in a study of blood T cell repertoires in COVID-19. Background on the study: The study drew acute and convalescent COVID-19 samples from the United States, Italy and Spain.

Methods used by the authors: Amplification of reference gene primers provided the estimated nucleated cell counts. Assay used: immunoSEQ multiplex PCR; TCRdb lists only in-frame clones, some missing. The DNA gave D and trimming, while V, J and clone size come from that table. Of 150,000 to 200,000 clones listed, nearly 90% are singletons. This CDR3 has 14 residues. In germline, CDR1 is SGHVS, CDR2 FQNEAQ. V lost 3 bases and J 8 bases, leaving 11 bases between the germline ends. The sample was peripheral blood. The V and J genes are TRBV7-8 and TRBJ1-6, with a tentative D call TRBD1 (6 bases). This receptor was identified in a man aged 55-75 years with active or convalescent COVID-19. CDR3 in amino acids: CASSFQGIDSPLHF. The CDR3, as DNA: TGTGCCAGCAGCTTCCAGGGGATCGATTCACCCCTCCACTTT.